This T cell receptor (beta chain) stems from a study of T cells in Graves' hyperthyroidism and ophthalmopathy. General study points: Ophthalmopathy cases were set apart from stable hyperthyroidism by a 13 V-J model. Blood also showed most of the thyroid clonotypes that were expanded above 0.001.

This clonotype was seen a few times. What it binds is not known. For ophthalmopathy patients, the Clinical Activity Score was at least 3 and the NOSPECS grade at least 4; duration was under 3 months. Together with thyroid ultrasound, orbital computed tomography, serum thyroxine and TRAb, clinical symptoms were used for diagnoses. RNA transcripts served as the template for amplifying TCR beta CDR3 regions. The HTBI primer set was used in a first-round RT-PCR of the TCR CDR3. TCRdb passed the multiplex PCR reads through MiXCR, listing each CDR3 protein once. The sample lists under 350,000 distinct CDR3 sequences, roughly 13% occurring once. The clonotype comes from a woman in her thirties or forties with Graves' ophthalmopathy. Sequencing input: blood.

The CDR3 DNA is TGTGCCAGCTCACCGGACAGGGGAGAGGGCACTGAAGCTTTCTTT. Translated, it gives CASSPDRGEGTEAFF. This sequence joins TRBV18 and TRBJ1-1; 9 positions match TRBD1. This CDR3 has 15 amino acids. CDR1 KGHSH and CDR2 LQKENI come from the germline V gene. V trimming: 3 bases; J trimming: 4 bases; junction bases outside the gene matches: 6.